This T cell receptor (beta chain) derives from a study of blood T cell repertoires in COVID-19. At the level of the study: Sample material is recorded as cDNA or gDNA derived from T cells, B-cell-depleted T cells, or PBMCs.

CDR1 MDHEN and CDR2 SYDVKM come from the germline V gene. The CDR3 sequence is 15 residues long. The junction had 4 bases not matched to a gene; V was cut back by 5 bases and J by 6 bases. Original methodology: Amplification from reference gene primers served as the basis for estimated nucleated cell counts. Measured with immunoSEQ multiplex PCR; TCRdb has only the in-frame clones, and not every one. V, J and clone size reflect that table, while D and trimming were determined from the DNA. The profile shows around 300,000 clones, approximately 89% of them singletons. Participants reported their clinical history, and cohort assignment relied on those reports. Recovery meant two consecutive negative NP/OP PCR tests, professional clearance, or resolved symptoms.

The receptor was isolated from a woman younger than 35 who had recovered from COVID-19. Sequenced: PBMCs or T cells enriched from blood (not recorded which). This chain links TRBV28 with TRBJ2-1, with 13 bases lining up with TRBD2. The CDR3 spells CASSPGLAGVNEQFF. CDR3 DNA: TGTGCCAGCAGTCCCGGACTAGCGGGAGTCAATGAGCAGTTCTTC.